The 27 T cell receptor beta chains listed next were all sequenced from one sample in a study of blood T cell repertoires in COVID-19. Generated by immunoSEQ multiplex PCR, the TCRdb table keeps only in-frame clones and is missing some. The data show 290,000 or so clones, approximately 78% seen once. Sample: PBMCs or T cells enriched from blood (not recorded which). These TCRs come from a middle-aged man who had been exposed to COVID-19.

The CDR3 sequence: CASSPGYTF. CDR3 nucleotide sequence: TGTGCCAGCAGCCCAGGCTACACCTTC. The genes are TRBV7-9 and TRBJ1-2; D remains ambiguous. V was shortened by 5 bases and J by 8 bases, with 3 bases between the two germline ends. Germline V CDR1 and CDR2: SEHNR, FQNEAQ (reference sequence). The CDR3 loop spans 9 amino acids.

V and J are TRBV7-2 and TRBJ2-1, with TRBD2 matching over 10 bases. This CDR3 comprises 13 residues. CDR1 is SGHTA and CDR2 is FQGNSA in the germline V gene. V lost 0 bases and J lost 13; bases outside the gene matches: 3. In nucleotides, the CDR3 is TGTGCCAGCAGCTTAGCGGCTAGCGGGGGACAGTTCTTC. Translating gives CASSLAASGGQFF.

V gene TRBV9 combines with J gene TRBJ2-1; 11 positions agree with TRBD2. J gave up 5 bases and V 0 bases, and 1 base lay outside the gene matches. The CDR3 consists of 15 residues. CDR1 is SGDLS and CDR2 is YYNGEE in the germline V gene. CDR3 sequence (DNA): TGTGCCAGCAGCGTAGTGACTAGCGGGAACAATGAGCAGTTCTTC. This gives the protein CASSVVTSGNNEQFF.

The genes are TRBV28 and TRBJ1-2, with a weak D call TRBD1 (5 bases). Germline-derived CDR1 and CDR2 are MDHEN and SYDVKM. Trimming left V 5 bases short and J 8 bases short, with 15 bases between. The CDR3 loop spans 13 amino acids. The CDR3 nucleotides are TGTGCCAGCAGTCCGACAGTAGGTCTAGGCTACACCTTC. It translates to CASSPTVGLGYTF.

This clone was detected once. V is TRBV5-1 and J is TRBJ2-5, with a weak D call TRBD2 (5 bases). V dropped 0 bases and J dropped 2 bases, with 8 bases sitting between them. The germline V gene encodes CDR1 SGHRS and CDR2 YFSETQ. CDR3 length: 14 residues. This chain's CDR3 is CASSLALAQETQYF. CDR3 bases: TGCGCCAGCAGCTTGGCCCTAGCTCAAGAGACCCAGTACTTC.

This chain uses TRBV7-6 with TRBJ1-3; D unclear. CDR1 is SGHVS, CDR2 FNYEAQ, per germline. V lost 6 bases, J lost 0 bases, and 9 bases lay in between. There are 14 residues in the CDR3. CDR3 amino acids: CASRLNPSGNTIYF. The CDR3 DNA is TGTGCCAGCAGACTTAACCCCTCTGGAAACACCATATATTTT.

The rearrangement links TRBV2 to TRBJ2-3; 8 nucleotides match TRBD2. The CDR3 covers 15 residues. The ends lost 5 bases at V and 6 bases at J; junction bases unmatched: 10. Germline lookup yields CDR1 SNHLY and CDR2 FYNNEI. CDR3 sequence (DNA): TGTGCCAGCAGTAAACTAGCGGTTCGCGGGGATACGCAGTATTTT. This codes for CASSKLAVRGDTQYF.

J is TRBJ2-7 and V is TRBV9, with 10 nucleotides matching TRBD2. Germline assignment: CDR1 SGDLS and CDR2 YYNGEE. The CDR3 is 16 amino acids. Trimming removed 0 bases from V and 7 bases from J; junction bases left unmatched: 10. The CDR3 reads CASSVAPSGSVGEQYF. The CDR3 coding sequence is TGTGCCAGCAGCGTAGCTCCTAGCGGGAGTGTAGGGGAGCAGTACTTC.

The chain is built from TRBV4-2 and TRBJ2-2, with TRBD2 identical over 7 bases. The germline gives CDR1 LGHNA, CDR2 YNFKEQ. CDR3 length: 16 amino acids. V lost 0 bases, J lost 5 bases, and 6 bases stayed unmatched. The CDR3 region has the DNA TGTGCCAGCAGCCAAGAATCGCGGGAGATGACCGGGGAGCTGTTTTTT. Its translation: CASSQESREMTGELFF.

The rearrangement joins TRBV5-1 to TRBJ2-5; D remains ambiguous. Trimming left V 5 bases short and J 2 bases short, with 7 bases between. Germline CDR1 SGHRS, CDR2 YFSETQ. The CDR3 contains 12 residues. This CDR3 is CASRQMQETQYF. Written as DNA, the CDR3 is TGCGCCAGCAGGCAGATGCAAGAGACCCAGTACTTC. The full variable domain, its missing parts supplied by reference TRBV5-1 and TRBJ2-5, is KAGVTQTPRYLIKTRGQQVTLSCSPISGHRSVSWYQQTPGQGLQFLFEYFSETQRNKGNFPGRFSGRQFSNSRSEMNVSTLELGDSALYLCASRQMQETQYFGPGTRLLVL.

A remark on this clone: An end of the junction differs from the germline gene, which may be a read error. The chain recombines TRBV6-4 with TRBJ2-7, with 8 bases fitting TRBD1. The CDR3 consists of 15 residues. Germline CDR1 is MRHNA and CDR2 is SNTAGT. The CDR3 loop reads CASSDTYRGSYEQYF. CDR3 bases: TGTGCCAGTAGTGACACCTACAGGGGGTCCTACGAGCAGTACTTC.

V is TRBV29-1 and J is TRBJ1-1; D may be TRBD1 (6 bases). Germline V gives CDR1 SQVTM, CDR2 ANQGSEA. This CDR3 has 12 amino acids. The germline V and J ends were trimmed by 7 bases and 1 base, with 10 bases remaining between them. The CDR3 nucleotides read TGCAGCGGGGCGACAGGGAACACTGAAGCTTTCTTT. Amino acid sequence: CSGATGNTEAFF.

The CDR3 DNA reads TGTGCCAGTCGGGGGGGGCTTGAAACTGCGAATCAGCCCCAGCATTTT. Amino acids: CASRGGLETANQPQHF. The V gene is TRBV19, the J gene TRBJ1-5; tentative D call: TRBD1 (6 bases). Trimming removed 8 bases at V and 4 bases at J, with 21 bases between. CDR3 length equals 16 residues. The germline V gene has CDR1 LNHDA and CDR2 SQIVND (reference sequence).

The chain links TRBV5-6 to TRBJ2-7; D remains ambiguous. There are 12 residues in the CDR3. Between the trimmed V and J ends, which lost 4 bases and 11 bases, there was a span of 16 bases. Germline V CDR1 and CDR2: SGHDT, YYEEEE. The chain's CDR3 is CASSLSSLHEYF. CDR3 nucleotide sequence: TGTGCCAGCAGCCTGTCTAGTTTACATGAGTACTTC.

The gene calls are TRBV7-2 and TRBJ2-5, with 7 bases lining up with TRBD1. CDR1 and CDR2 (germline): SGHTA, FQGNSA. V dropped 2 bases and J dropped 5; count of bases not matched to a gene: 5. The CDR3 is 14 amino acids. CDR3 amino acids: CASSLPQGWETQYF. CDR3 DNA sequence: TGTGCCAGCAGCTTACCACAGGGGTGGGAGACCCAGTACTTC.

J is TRBJ2-5 and V is TRBV7-9; 7 nucleotides line up with TRBD2. Germline V CDR1 and CDR2: SEHNR, FQNEAQ (reference sequence). V was clipped by 6 bases and J by 5 bases; unmatched bases: 15. This CDR3 has 16 amino acids. CDR3 nucleotides: TGTGCCAGCAGTGTTGGCCGGCGGGAGTTCGGCGAGACCCAGTACTTC. Amino acids: CASSVGRREFGETQYF. Full variable domain (remainder filled in from reference TRBV7-9 and TRBJ2-5): DTGVSQNPRHKITKRGQNVTFRCDPISEHNRLYWYRQTLGQGPEFLTYFQNEAQLEKSRLLSDRFSAERPKGSFSTLEIQRTEQGDSAMYLCASSVGRREFGETQYFGPGTRLLVL.

V and J are TRBV9 and TRBJ2-2; no clear D gene. V lost 4 bases and J lost 0, with 4 bases in between. CDR1 SGDLS and CDR2 YYNGEE come from the germline V gene. The CDR3 is 13 residues long. The CDR3 region is CASSLANTGELFF. For the CDR3, the DNA is TGTGCCAGCAGCCTTGCGAACACCGGGGAGCTGTTTTTT. Using reference TRBV9 and TRBJ2-2 for the parts outside the CDR3, the full variable domain is DSGVTQTPKHLITATGQRVTLRCSPRSGDLSVYWYQQSLDQGLQFLIQYYNGEERAKGNILERFSAQQFPDLHSELNLSSLELGDSALYFCASSLANTGELFFGEGSRLTVL.

There are a few counts of this clone. The chain couples TRBV11-2 to TRBJ1-2, with unresolved D. This CDR3 region has 14 residues. The V end lost 0 bases, the J end lost 5 bases, and 10 bases lay between the germline ends. Germline CDR1 and CDR2: SGHAT and FQNNGV. The CDR3 loop is CASSLDSYGYGYTF. The CDR3 DNA sequence: TGTGCCAGCAGCTTAGATTCTTACGGTTATGGCTACACCTTC.

The chain combines TRBV27 with TRBJ1-1, with D perhaps matching TRBD1 (6 bases). Deletions cut 0 bases from V and 1 base from J, with 27 bases between. The CDR3 has 21 residues. Germline V gene data show CDR1 as MNHEY and CDR2 as SMNVEV (reference sequence). This CDR3 reads CASSLSGQRSYSYVGNTEAFF. CDR3 DNA sequence: TGTGCCAGCAGTTTATCGGGACAAAGGTCCTATTCGTATGTTGGGAACACTGAAGCTTTCTTT.

J is TRBJ1-4 and V is TRBV7-6; TRBD1 is a possible D gene (6 bases). This CDR3 comprises 17 residues. Trimming took 3 bases from V and 5 from J, leaving 19 bases between them. Germline V gene lookup returns CDR1 SGHVS and CDR2 FNYEAQ. In nucleotides, the CDR3 is TGTGCCAGCAGCTTGCGGGGGCTATCCCCCCCCAATGAAAAACTGTTTTTT. This encodes CASSLRGLSPPNEKLFF.

V gene TRBV11-3 combines with J gene TRBJ1-1, with 8 positions matching TRBD1. CDR3 length: 14 amino acids. Looked up from germline, CDR1 is SGHNT and CDR2 is YENEEA. With V trimmed by 5 bases and J by 3 bases, 5 bases remained unmatched. The CDR3 coding sequence is TGTGCCAGCAGCCAGGACAGGGCGGACACTGAAGCTTTCTTT. Amino acids: CASSQDRADTEAFF.

This clone was seen once. V usage is TRBV4-1 and J usage is TRBJ1-2, with a possible D match to TRBD1 (5 bases). Trimming left V 0 bases short and J 5 bases short, with 13 bases between. Germline CDR1 reads MGHRA; CDR2 reads YSYEKL. The CDR3 has 15 amino acids. DNA of the CDR3: TGCGCCAGCAGCCAAGAAAACAGGATCGCTTATGGCTACACCTTC. Residues: CASSQENRIAYGYTF.

This chain links TRBV11-2 with TRBJ2-7; 8 nucleotides line up with TRBD2. Germline V CDR1 and CDR2: SGHAT, FQNNGV. Unmatched junction bases numbered 5, after V lost 5 bases and J lost 5 bases. The CDR3 loop spans 13 amino acids. The CDR3 protein is CASSSGSVNEQYF. The CDR3 bases are TGTGCCAGCAGCAGCGGGAGTGTCAACGAGCAGTACTTC.

The chain couples TRBV4-1 to TRBJ2-1; TRBD1 matches at 10 bases. The CDR3 is 15 residues long. J lost 8 bases, V lost 4 bases, and 8 bases had no gene match. Looked up from germline, CDR1 is MGHRA and CDR2 is YSYEKL. Here the CDR3 DNA reads TGCGCCAGCAGCCTTCGACAGGGGGCGTACGATGAGCAGTTCTTC. Its protein is CASSLRQGAYDEQFF.

This clone turned up a few times. The chain employs TRBV29-1 and TRBJ2-1, with 9 bases identical to TRBD1. The CDR3 has 19 residues. V lost 1 base to trimming and J lost 8 bases; unmatched junction nucleotides: 21. Germline CDR1 reads SQVTM; CDR2 reads ANQGSEA. The CDR3: CSVEGKSAPGTGFIHEQFF. Here the CDR3 DNA reads TGCAGCGTTGAAGGAAAGAGCGCACCCGGGACAGGGTTCATCCATGAGCAGTTCTTC.

The chain carries TRBV5-1 and TRBJ2-2; D is undetermined. V dropped 2 bases and J dropped 0 bases, with 8 bases sitting between them. CDR3 length: 15 amino acids. Germline V lookup: CDR1 SGHRS, CDR2 YFSETQ. The CDR3 loop is CASSFGGSNTGELFF. DNA of the CDR3: TGCGCCAGCAGCTTCGGCGGATCGAACACCGGGGAGCTGTTTTTT. Variable domain in full (rest from reference TRBV5-1 and TRBJ2-2): KAGVTQTPRYLIKTRGQQVTLSCSPISGHRSVSWYQQTPGQGLQFLFEYFSETQRNKGNFPGRFSGRQFSNSRSEMNVSTLELGDSALYLCASSFGGSNTGELFFGEGSRLTVL.

The V call is TRBV11-3, the J call TRBJ2-7; TRBD2 matches at 14 bases. CDR1 is SGHNT, CDR2 YENEEA, per germline. V dropped 3 bases and J dropped 2; count of bases not matched to a gene: 6. The CDR3 has 17 amino acids. The CDR3 DNA is TGTGCCAGCAGCTTCGGGACTAGCGGGAGTGGAACCTACGAGCAGTACTTC. Its translation is CASSFGTSGSGTYEQYF. The full variable domain, its missing parts supplied by reference TRBV11-3 and TRBJ2-7, is EAGVVQSPRYKIIEKKQPVAFWCNPISGHNTLYWYLQNLGQGPELLIRYENEEAVDDSQLPKDRFSAERLKGVDSTLKIQPAELGDSAVYLCASSFGTSGSGTYEQYFGPGTRLTVT.